The T cell receptor (beta chain) under discussion was sequenced for a study of cytomegalovirus exposure and HLA in healthy donors. Deletions cut 1 base from V and 0 bases from J, with 13 bases between. Germline CDR1 is ENHRY and CDR2 is SYGVKD. CDR3 length: 16 residues. PCR involved 60 Vbeta and 13 Jbeta primers. Measured with immunoSEQ multiplex PCR; TCRdb has only the in-frame clones, and not every one. The sample shows about 140,000 clones, 80% of them seen only once. The gene calls are TRBV10-3 and TRBJ2-7; TRBD2 is a possible D gene (6 bases). This sequence originates from a man in his forties or fifties in good health and CMV-seronegative. Sequences were obtained from PBMCs. The CDR3 DNA reads TGTGCCATCAGTGAGTTTAGACTAGTAGGCTCCTACGAGCAGTACTTC. Residues: CAISEFRLVGSYEQYF.